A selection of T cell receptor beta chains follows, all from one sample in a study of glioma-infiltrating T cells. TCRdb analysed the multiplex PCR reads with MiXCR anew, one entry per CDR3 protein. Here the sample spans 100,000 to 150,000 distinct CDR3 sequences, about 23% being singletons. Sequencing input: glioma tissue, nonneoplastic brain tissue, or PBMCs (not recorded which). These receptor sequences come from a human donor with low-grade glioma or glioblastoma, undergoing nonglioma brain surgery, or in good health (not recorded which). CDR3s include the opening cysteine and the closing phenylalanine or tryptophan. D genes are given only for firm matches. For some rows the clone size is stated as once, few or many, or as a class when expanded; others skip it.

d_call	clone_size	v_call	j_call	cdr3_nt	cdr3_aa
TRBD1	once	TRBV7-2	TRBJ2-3	TGTGCCAGCAGCCTAGGGGGCCGGGGTACGCAGTATTTT	CASSLGGRGTQYF
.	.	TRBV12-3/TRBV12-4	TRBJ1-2	TGTGCCAGCACCGACAGCCAGAACTATGGCTACACCTTC	CASTDSQNYGYTF
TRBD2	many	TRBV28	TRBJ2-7	TGTGCCAGCACCTCAGCGGGGATATTCTCCCTCTCTATATACGAGCAGTACTTC	CASTSAGIFSLSIYEQYF
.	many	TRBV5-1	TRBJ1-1	TGCGCCAGCAGCTTGGATCCCGTGAACACTGAAGCTTTCTTT	CASSLDPVNTEAFF
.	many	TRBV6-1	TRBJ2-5	TGTGCCAGCAGGAGCGTGGGGCAAGAGACCCAGTACTTC	CASRSVGQETQYF
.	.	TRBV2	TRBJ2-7	TGTGCCAGCAGTGGGGGGCGGGCCACCTACGAGCAGTACTTC	CASSGGRATYEQYF
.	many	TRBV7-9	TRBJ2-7	TGTGCCAGCTCACCTGACAGTTCCTACGAGCAGTACTTC	CASSPDSSYEQYF
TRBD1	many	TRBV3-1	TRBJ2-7	TGTGCCAGCAGCCAAACCGGGACAGGCTACGAGCAGTACTTC	CASSQTGTGYEQYF
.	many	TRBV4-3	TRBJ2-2	TGCGCCAGCAGCCAAGATCCGACGAACACCGGGGAGCTGTTTTTT	CASSQDPTNTGELFF
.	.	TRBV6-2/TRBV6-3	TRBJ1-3	TGTGCCAGCAGTTACCGGGGCGGCCCTGGGAACACCATATATTTT	CASSYRGGPGNTIYF
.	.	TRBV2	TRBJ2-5	TGTGCCAGCAGTGGGGGCTGGGGCCAAGAGACCCAGTACTTC	CASSGGWGQETQYF
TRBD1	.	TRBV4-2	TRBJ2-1	TGTGCCAGCAGCGATTCGGACAGGGAAGGTTACAATGAGCAGTTCTTC	CASSDSDREGYNEQFF
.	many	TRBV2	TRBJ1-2	TGTGCCAGCATTAAATTCAGACAGTCCTATGGCTACACCTTC	CASIKFRQSYGYTF
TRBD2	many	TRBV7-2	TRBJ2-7	TGTGCCAGCAGCTTAGCAGGGACTAGCGCCTCCTACGAGCAGTACTTC	CASSLAGTSASYEQYF
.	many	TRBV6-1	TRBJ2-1	TGTGCCAGCTCCCCATGGATGCGGGATGAGCAGTTCTTC	CASSPWMRDEQFF
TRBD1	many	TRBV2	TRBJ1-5	TGTGCCAGCAGACCTCCGGGACAGGGGTTAAGCAATCAGCCCCAGCATTTT	CASRPPGQGLSNQPQHF
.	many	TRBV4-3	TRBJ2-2	TGCGCCAGCAGCCAAGATAGGGCCACCGGGGAGCTGTTTTTT	CASSQDRATGELFF
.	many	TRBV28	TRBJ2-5	TGTGCCAGCACCCTTCGGAGAGGGGGAGTAGAGACCCAGTACTTC	CASTLRRGGVETQYF